This entry lists 26 T cell receptor beta chains sequenced from one sample in a study of blood T cell repertoires in COVID-19. Assay used: immunoSEQ multiplex PCR; TCRdb lists only in-frame clones, some missing. The sample has around 250,000 clones, 80% to 90% seen once. Sequenced: peripheral blood. The origin of the receptors is a man at least 80 years old with acute or convalescent COVID-19.

The chain employs TRBV15 and TRBJ2-7, with 7 bases that match TRBD1. Germline V gives CDR1 LNHNV, CDR2 YYDKDF (reference sequence). Unmatched junction bases numbered 20, after V lost 3 bases and J lost 3 bases. This CDR3 has 19 amino acids. The CDR3 DNA is TGTGCCACCAGCAGCAACCCCAAGAAACCGGGACAGAAAAACTACGAGCAGTACTTC. Amino acid sequence: CATSSNPKKPGQKNYEQYF. Filled out from reference TRBV15 and TRBJ2-7, the complete variable domain reads DAMVIQNPRYQVTQFGKPVTLSCSQTLNHNVMYWYQQKSSQAPKLLFHYYDKDFNNEADTPDNFQSRRPNTSFCFLDIRSPGLGDTAMYLCATSSNPKKPGQKNYEQYFGPGTRLTVT.

The rearrangement links TRBV6-4 to TRBJ2-7, with 9 bases identical to TRBD1. Germline V gene sequence: CDR1 MRHNA, CDR2 SNTAGT. J lost 1 base, V lost 5 bases, and 3 bases had no gene match. The CDR3 is made up of 14 amino acids. The CDR3 is CASSRDRGSYEQYF. The DNA for the CDR3 is TGTGCCAGCAGTCGCGACAGGGGGTCCTACGAGCAGTACTTC.

The chain couples TRBV18 to TRBJ2-3; no clear D. The CDR3 runs to 17 residues. V lost 2 bases and J 0 bases, leaving 15 bases between the germline ends. Per germline, CDR1 KGHSH and CDR2 LQKENI. As DNA, the CDR3 is TGTGCCAGCTCACCAGCGGATCAGCGATCTAGCACAGATACGCAGTATTTT. Its protein is CASSPADQRSSTDTQYF.

The chain recombines TRBV3-1 (or the pseudogene TRBV3-2) with TRBJ2-1; maybe TRBD2 (5 bases). This CDR3 has 14 residues. CDR1 LGHDT and CDR2 YNNKEL come from the germline V gene (reference sequence). V was clipped by 0 bases and J by 10 bases, with 13 bases between them. The CDR3 region has the DNA TGTGCCAGCAGCCAAGAATCACGGGGAAAGGAGCAGTTCTTC. As protein: CASSQESRGKEQFF.

In its sample, this clone was seen a few times. The rearrangement joins TRBV24-1 to TRBJ2-7, with 10 positions matching TRBD2. The trim removed 0 bases at V and 3 bases at J, leaving 1 base unmatched. The length of the CDR3 is 15 residues. Germline V gives CDR1 KGHDR, CDR2 SFDVKD. Here the CDR3 reads CATSDLLAGDYEQYF. CDR3 sequence (DNA): TGTGCCACCAGTGATTTGCTAGCGGGAGACTACGAGCAGTACTTC.

The rearrangement joins TRBV10-2 to TRBJ1-3; 9 nucleotides align to TRBD1. CDR1 and CDR2 from the germline V gene are WSHSY and SAAADI. Trimming cost V 2 bases and J 4 bases; bases outside gene matches: 9. CDR3 length equals 17 residues. The CDR3, as DNA: TGCGCCAGCAGTGAGCGACGACAGGGGGGCTCGGGAAACACCATATATTTT. Encoded protein: CASSERRQGGSGNTIYF.

The V and J genes are TRBV28 and TRBJ2-1; TRBD1 matches 7 bases. The V gene's germline CDR1 is MDHEN and CDR2 SYDVKM. V shed 2 bases and J 3 bases; nucleotides not matched to a gene: 4. The CDR3 extends over 15 amino acids. The CDR3 reads CASSLTDRSYNEQFF. Here the CDR3 DNA reads TGTGCCAGCAGTTTAACGGACAGGAGCTACAATGAGCAGTTCTTC.

The CDR3 is CASSSPGGIQETQYF. The CDR3 region has the DNA TGTGCCAGCAGCTCCCCCGGGGGGATACAAGAGACCCAGTACTTC. The V gene is TRBV7-6, the J gene TRBJ2-5; 7 positions match TRBD2. The CDR3 length is 15 residues. CDR1 and CDR2 from the germline V gene are SGHVS and FNYEAQ. J gave up 2 bases and V 4 bases, and 7 bases lay outside the gene matches.

The J gene is TRBJ1-1, the V gene TRBV28; TRBD1 might be the D (5 bases). Trimming stripped 3 bases from V and 9 bases from J, with 11 bases between. The CDR3 totals 12 residues. Germline values: CDR1 MDHEN, CDR2 SYDVKM. This CDR3 is CASSFTGGKAFF. In nucleotides, the CDR3 is TGTGCCAGCAGTTTCACAGGCGGAAAAGCTTTCTTT.

V gene TRBV28 combines with J gene TRBJ2-1; the match to TRBD2 covers 11 bases. CDR1 and CDR2 from the germline V gene are MDHEN and SYDVKM. After removal of 6 bases from V and 4 bases from J, the junction contained 5 bases not matched to a gene. CDR3 length: 15 amino acids. The CDR3: CASSLTSGRYNEQFF. CDR3 sequence (DNA): TGTGCCAGCAGCCTAACTAGCGGGAGATACAATGAGCAGTTCTTC.

This chain uses TRBV11-3 with TRBJ2-1, with 12 bases that match TRBD1. The junction had 8 bases not matched to a gene; V was cut back by 5 bases and J by 6 bases. Germline lookup yields CDR1 SGHNT and CDR2 YENEEA. This CDR3 contains 16 residues. The CDR3 loop reads CASSPLGTGGINEQFF. In nucleotides, the CDR3 is TGTGCCAGCAGCCCTCTGGGGACAGGGGGCATCAATGAGCAGTTCTTC.

The chain joins TRBV7-9 to TRBJ1-5; D remains unclear. CDR1 and CDR2 from the germline V gene are SEHNR and FQNEAQ (reference sequence). Trimming removed 7 bases from V and 9 bases from J, with 16 bases in between. This CDR3 is 13 amino acids long. The chain's CDR3 is CASTEGGDRPQHF. The CDR3, as DNA: TGTGCCAGCACCGAGGGCGGCGATCGGCCCCAGCATTTT.

In this sample, this clone turned up a few times. This CDR3 is also generated by other DNA sequences in the sample. The rearrangement links TRBV5-1 to TRBJ2-2, with 8 bases aligning to TRBD1. Per germline, CDR1 SGHRS and CDR2 YFSETQ. The J segment lost 2 bases and the V segment lost 0 bases, leaving 3 bases of the junction unmatched. The CDR3 has 16 amino acids. The CDR3 DNA sequence: TGCGCCAGCAGCTTGGCAGGACAGGGAAACACCGGGGAGCTGTTTTTT. This codes for CASSLAGQGNTGELFF.

J is TRBJ2-2 and V is TRBV28; 7 bases align to TRBD2. This CDR3 comprises 16 residues. V lost 5 bases and J lost 7; bases outside the gene matches: 13. CDR1 and CDR2 from the germline V gene are MDHEN and SYDVKM. The CDR3 reads CASSPTRNGGDGELFF. The DNA of the CDR3 is TGTGCCAGCAGTCCTACTAGAAATGGGGGGGACGGGGAGCTGTTTTTT.

In this sample, this clone turned up a few times. This chain links TRBV5-1 with TRBJ2-7; tentatively, D is TRBD2 (5 bases). The CDR3 has 15 residues. V lost 1 base and J lost 6, with 17 bases in between. Germline assignment: CDR1 SGHRS and CDR2 YFSETQ. The CDR3 loop reads CASSLNLGSGSEQYF. CDR3 sequence (DNA): TGCGCCAGCAGCTTGAACCTGGGTTCGGGATCCGAGCAGTACTTC.

The chain carries TRBV3-1 (or the pseudogene TRBV3-2) and TRBJ2-5; TRBD2 agrees at 11 bases. CDR3 size: 16 residues. The junction had 6 bases not matched to a gene; V was cut back by 2 bases and J by 4 bases. Germline CDR1 is LGHDT and CDR2 is YNNKEL (reference sequence). Written as DNA, the CDR3 is TGTGCCAGCAGCCAATCGGTAGCGGGGGGGCGAGAGACCCAGTACTTC. Translated: CASSQSVAGGRETQYF.

The chain is built from TRBV18 and TRBJ1-6, with TRBD1 matching over 11 bases. There are 16 residues in the CDR3. Germline V CDR1 and CDR2: KGHSH, LQKENI. V lost 3 bases to trimming and J lost 6 bases; unmatched junction nucleotides: 4. CDR3 protein: CASSPRGTGGNSPLHF. In DNA, the CDR3 is TGTGCCAGCTCACCCCGGGGGACAGGGGGTAATTCACCCCTCCACTTT.

The rearrangement links TRBV5-4 to TRBJ2-7; perhaps TRBD2 as D (5 bases). V was shortened by 4 bases and J by 3 bases, with 14 bases between the two germline ends. The CDR3 covers 14 residues. Germline CDR1 is SGHNT and CDR2 is YYREEE (reference sequence). The CDR3 loop is CASSLTGLNYEQYF. CDR3 nucleotides: TGTGCCAGCAGCCTCACCGGACTCAACTACGAGCAGTACTTC.

This clone was seen more than once but under ten times. V is TRBV5-6 and J is TRBJ2-5; possible D gene TRBD2, 6 bases. The V end lost 0 bases, the J end lost 3 bases, and 15 bases lay between the germline ends. Germline V gene data show CDR1 as SGHDT and CDR2 as YYEEEE. The CDR3 is 16 residues long. The CDR3 region is CASSLGLRTNKETQYF. DNA of the CDR3: TGTGCCAGCAGCTTGGGTTTGCGGACTAACAAAGAGACCCAGTACTTC.

With regard to this clone: Other nucleotide sequences from this sample produce the same CDR3. The V gene is TRBV6-2 or TRBV6-3, the J gene TRBJ2-3; 13 positions match TRBD2. The germline V gene has CDR1 MNHEY and CDR2 SVGEGT. After removal of 2 bases from V and 3 bases from J, the junction contained 2 bases not matched to a gene. The CDR3 consists of 16 residues. CDR3 in amino acids: CASSYPLAGGTDTQYF. The CDR3, as DNA: TGTGCCAGCAGTTACCCACTAGCGGGGGGGACAGATACGCAGTATTTT.

CDR3 residues: CASSQHGWSGGALETQYF. CDR3 DNA sequence: TGTGCCAGCAGTCAACACGGGTGGAGCGGGGGGGCCTTAGAGACCCAGTACTTC. The V gene is TRBV6-6, the J gene TRBJ2-5; 10 bases match TRBD2. The CDR3 contains 18 residues. V dropped 5 bases and J dropped 4; count of bases not matched to a gene: 16. Germline-derived CDR1 and CDR2 are MNHNY and SVGAGI (reference sequence).

V gene TRBV5-1 combines with J gene TRBJ2-5; 10 bases line up with TRBD1. The CDR3 covers 14 residues. J lost 5 bases, V lost 4 bases, and 5 bases had no gene match. Germline lookup yields CDR1 SGHRS and CDR2 YFSETQ. The CDR3 nucleotides are TGCGCCAGCAGCCCGGGACAGGGGTTGGAGACCCAGTACTTC. Its protein is CASSPGQGLETQYF.

This sequence joins TRBV6-5 and TRBJ1-5; D is unresolved. This CDR3 contains 14 residues. Trimming stripped 7 bases from V and 6 bases from J, with 16 bases between. Germline assignment: CDR1 MNHEY and CDR2 SVGAGI. CDR3 residues: CASTSSGVGQPQHF. In nucleotides, the CDR3 is TGTGCCAGCACTTCTTCGGGTGTGGGTCAGCCCCAGCATTTT.

This clone was counted between two and nine times. V and J are TRBV20-1 and TRBJ2-5, with 8 bases lining up with TRBD1. Per the germline V gene, CDR1 is DFQATT and CDR2 is SNEGSKA (reference sequence). Trimming removed 5 bases from V and 10 bases from J; junction bases left unmatched: 6. The CDR3 loop spans 11 amino acids. The chain's CDR3 is CSAPTGGFQYF. DNA for the CDR3: TGCAGTGCTCCTACAGGGGGGTTCCAGTACTTC.

The chain has TRBV7-9 and TRBJ1-1, with unresolved D. Germline values: CDR1 SEHNR, CDR2 FQNEAQ (reference sequence). The CDR3 covers 12 residues. V lost 1 base to trimming and J lost 6 bases, with 6 bases between them. The CDR3 loop reads CASSLEAPEAFF. CDR3 DNA: TGTGCCAGCAGCTTAGAAGCCCCTGAAGCTTTCTTT. Full variable domain (missing parts from reference TRBV7-9 and TRBJ1-1): DTGVSQNPRHKITKRGQNVTFRCDPISEHNRLYWYRQTLGQGPEFLTYFQNEAQLEKSRLLSDRFSAERPKGSFSTLEIQRTEQGDSAMYLCASSLEAPEAFFGQGTRLTVV.

The genes are TRBV14 and TRBJ1-2; a weak D match, TRBD1 (6 bases). This CDR3 comprises 15 residues. Trimming shortened V by 3 bases and J by 4 bases, and 15 bases separated the two germline ends. Germline V gene sequence: CDR1 SGHDN, CDR2 FVKESK. The CDR3 sequence: CASSHEQGWLYGYTF. CDR3 bases: TGTGCCAGCAGCCATGAACAGGGTTGGCTCTATGGCTACACCTTC.